This is a list of T cell receptor beta chains from one sample in a study of blood T cell repertoires in COVID-19. The protocol was immunoSEQ multiplex PCR, while the TCRdb copy is restricted to in-frame clones and leaves out a portion. The sample shows about 67,000 clones, 88% of them seen only once. The sample consisted of peripheral blood. Receptors originate from a woman aged 60-75 years with acute or convalescent COVID-19. CDR3s include the opening cysteine and the closing phenylalanine or tryptophan. The D gene is left open where the match is weak. Expanded clones are given a class, and other clones once, few, many or no size at all.

-	TRBV9	TRBJ1-1	-	TGTGCCAGCAGTTCAAACACTGAAGCTTTCTTT	CASSSNTEAFF
TRBD1	TRBV5-4	TRBJ1-2	-	TGTGCCAGCAGGTCGACAGGGAACTATGGCTACACCTTC	CASRSTGNYGYTF
TRBD1	TRBV19	TRBJ1-2	-	TGTGCCAGTTCGGACAGGGCATATGGCTACACCTTC	CASSDRAYGYTF
-	TRBV19	TRBJ1-1	-	TGTGCCAGTAGTTCGACCGGGACACCGAACACTGAAGCTTTCTTT	CASSSTGTPNTEAFF
TRBD1	TRBV18	TRBJ1-5	-	TGTGCCAGCTCACCTGGGACAGGGGGCTTTCAGCCCCAGCATTTT	CASSPGTGGFQPQHF
-	TRBV6-5	TRBJ1-5	few	TGTGCCAGCAGTTGGACAGTCAATCAGCCCCAGCATTTT	CASSWTVNQPQHF
-	TRBV11-2	TRBJ1-3	-	TGTGCCAGCAGCTCAGGAAACACCATATATTTT	CASSSGNTIYF
TRBD1	TRBV6-5	TRBJ1-6	-	TGTGCCAGCAGCCCCCTGGACAGGGGTAATTCACCCCTCCACTTT	CASSPLDRGNSPLHF
-	TRBV7-3	TRBJ2-6	-	TGTGCCAGCAGCTTATTCGGGGGGCCCCTCTCTGGGGCCAACGTCCTGACTTTC	CASSLFGGPLSGANVLTF
-	TRBV5-1	TRBJ1-4	-	TGCGCCAGCAGCCCCCAAGCGGGGGCTAATGAAAAACTGTTTTTT	CASSPQAGANEKLFF
-	TRBV5-6	TRBJ2-2	-	TGTGCCAGCAGCTCAGACAGGTACACCGGGGAGCTGTTTTTT	CASSSDRYTGELFF
TRBD2	TRBV9	TRBJ2-3	once	TGTGCCGGCAGCGTAGGCCTAGCGGGGACCACAGATACGCAGTATTTT	CAGSVGLAGTTDTQYF
-	TRBV5-5	TRBJ1-2	-	TGTGCCAGCACCGGATGGGTCACCCAGGGGTATGGCTACACCTTC	CASTGWVTQGYGYTF
-	TRBV9	TRBJ1-2	-	TGTGCCAGCAGCTCTCAGACAGGTTCCGTCTATGGCTACACCTTC	CASSSQTGSVYGYTF
TRBD2	TRBV5-4	TRBJ2-3	-	TGTGCCAGCAGCTTGGTTAGCGGGAGCACAGATACGCAGTATTTT	CASSLVSGSTDTQYF
-	TRBV5-4	TRBJ1-2	-	TGTGCCAGCAGCCCAATGCAGGGGCTGGACTATGGCTACACCTTC	CASSPMQGLDYGYTF
-	TRBV28	TRBJ1-2	-	TGTGCCAGCTCCGACGGAGGGTTCTATGGCTACACCTTC	CASSDGGFYGYTF
-	TRBV24-1	TRBJ2-2	once	TGTGCCACCAGTGATTCGACTAGGGTCTCCGGGGAGCTGTTTTTT	CATSDSTRVSGELFF
-	TRBV14	TRBJ1-5	-	TGTGCCAGCAGCCAAGATTTGACTGAATGGCAGCCCCAGCATTTT	CASSQDLTEWQPQHF
TRBD2	TRBV5-1	TRBJ2-5	-	TGCGCCAGTCAACTTGCCGGGGGGGTACAAGAGACCCAGTACTTC	CASQLAGGVQETQYF
-	TRBV7-8	TRBJ1-1	-	TGTGCCAGCAGCTTAGAATCAGGGGCCCCCTTGATAGGCGAAGCTTTCTTT	CASSLESGAPLIGEAFF
TRBD1	TRBV5-1	TRBJ1-4	-	TGCGCCAGCTCCGGTCGGGACAGCCTAAATGAAAAACTGTTTTTT	CASSGRDSLNEKLFF
-	TRBV18	TRBJ2-2	-	TGTGCCAGCTCACCGGCACAGGTACCCACCGGGGAGCTGTTTTTT	CASSPAQVPTGELFF
-	TRBV4-1	TRBJ2-5	-	TGCGCCAGCAGCCAAGATCCCCCAGGGGGGCTGGCAGAGACCCAGTACTTC	CASSQDPPGGLAETQYF
-	TRBV10-3	TRBJ1-5	few	TGTGCCACGGGAGGGGATAGCAATCAGCCCCAGCATTTT	CATGGDSNQPQHF
-	TRBV6-5	TRBJ1-4	once	TGTGCCAGCAGTTACTCTGGAGAGGGTAATGAAAAACTGTTTTTT	CASSYSGEGNEKLFF